This T cell receptor (beta chain) appears in the sequencing data of a study of blood T cells in healthy people across ages. Study conclusions and caveats: Naive T cell percentage and TCR beta diversity correlated strongly.

The germline gives CDR1 SGHAT, CDR2 FQNNGV. The V end was cut by 4 bases, the J end by 5 bases, with 14 bases between. The CDR3 is made up of 15 amino acids. This clonotype appeared a few times. Its cognate antigen is unknown. The authors ran a second PCR of 7 to 11 cycles using a sample-barcoded 5' primer and a J-beta primer mix. Each cDNA molecule, via a template-switch adaptor with 12 random nucleotides, was tagged. A single record per CDR3 protein comes from TCRdb applying MiXCR to the 5' RACE reads. The table shows roughly 570,000 distinct CDR3 sequences, with 27% occurring only once. The genes are TRBV11-2 and TRBJ2-2; possibly TRBD1 for D (5 bases). The clonotype comes from a woman in her seventies in good health. Material: blood. The CDR3 coding sequence is TGTGCCAGCAGCTCAGGGCCTTTTGGGACCGGGGAGCTGTTTTTT. Encoded protein: CASSSGPFGTGELFF.